The 6 T cell receptor beta chains below all came from one sample that was sequenced in a study of early T cells in non-severe SARS-CoV-2 infection. In TCRdb, the 5' RACE reads were re-called with MiXCR into one record per CDR3 protein. Here the sample spans more than 20,000 distinct CDR3 sequences, around 3.5% being singletons. Sequencing used whole blood. The origin of the receptors is an adult who was a healthcare worker with PCR-confirmed SARS-CoV-2 infection or an uninfected control (not recorded which).

This clonotype was detected only a few times. This chain connects TRBV19 to TRBJ2-1, with TRBD2 matching over 9 bases. Per the germline V gene, CDR1 is LNHDA and CDR2 is SQIVND (reference sequence). Germline trimming cut 7 bases from V and 0 bases from J; bases unmatched to any gene: 13. CDR3 size: 18 residues. The CDR3 DNA sequence: TGTGCCAGTACCCCGTGGGCTAGCGGGAAGAGCTCCTACAATGAGCAGTTCTTC. This sequence encodes CASTPWASGKSSYNEQFF.

This clonotype has a count of ten or more. One base away lies a much larger clone, so this may be a sequencing read error. The chain couples TRBV27 to TRBJ1-1; perhaps TRBD1 as D (5 bases). In germline, CDR1 is MNHEY, CDR2 SMNVEV (reference sequence). Deletions cut 2 bases from V and 0 bases from J, with 7 bases between. This CDR3 has 14 residues. The CDR3 is CASSLLGLNTEAFF. CDR3 DNA: TGTGCCAGCAGTTTACTGGGGCTGAACACTGAAGCTTTCTTT.

Ten or more counts support this clonotype. The rearrangement links TRBV24-1 to TRBJ1-4, with TRBD1 as a possible D gene (6 bases). V lost 4 bases to trimming and J lost 7 bases, with 15 bases between them. The CDR3 consists of 15 residues. Per germline, CDR1 KGHDR and CDR2 SFDVKD. The CDR3 loop reads CATSEPTGSAEKLFF. CDR3 coding DNA: TGTGCCACCAGTGAACCCACAGGGAGCGCTGAAAAACTGTTTTTT.

The rearrangement joins TRBV19 to TRBJ2-5; the D is unclear. Germline CDR1 LNHDA, CDR2 SQIVND (reference sequence). The CDR3 has 14 amino acids. The V end was cut by 8 bases, the J end by 2 bases, with 15 bases between. CDR3 nucleotide sequence: TGTGCCAGTCGAGACGGTGGTCCTCAAGAGACCCAGTACTTC. This gives the protein CASRDGGPQETQYF.

This clonotype came up many times. The genes are TRBV12-3 or TRBV12-4 and TRBJ1-4; the match to TRBD1 covers 7 bases. The CDR3 runs 13 residues. The V segment lost 6 bases and the J segment 7 bases; nucleotides outside the gene matches: 5. This CDR3 reads CASRGGQAEKLFF. CDR3 DNA: TGTGCCAGCAGGGGAGGACAGGCTGAAAAACTGTTTTTT.

This chain links TRBV9 with TRBJ2-7; D is uncertain. The germline V gene has CDR1 SGDLS and CDR2 YYNGEE. CDR3 length: 15 residues. V dropped 0 bases and J dropped 0 bases, with 10 bases sitting between them. The CDR3: CASSVGADYSYEQYF. The CDR3 DNA reads TGTGCCAGCAGCGTAGGGGCAGATTACTCCTACGAGCAGTACTTC. The complete variable domain, with remaining parts taken from reference TRBV9 and TRBJ2-7, reads DSGVTQTPKHLITATGQRVTLRCSPRSGDLSVYWYQQSLDQGLQFLIQYYNGEERAKGNILERFSAQQFPDLHSELNLSSLELGDSALYFCASSVGADYSYEQYFGPGTRLTVT.